One sample yielded the 12 T cell receptor beta chains listed below, sequenced in a study of T cell repertoires in ileal Crohn's disease. Here immunoSEQ multiplex PCR was the method, and the copy in TCRdb shows in-frame clones only, minus some. The sample comprises 15,000 or so clones, approximately 80% of which are singletons, and almost 6.5% rests with the top ten. Sequenced: ileal tissue. These receptors were obtained from an adult with Crohn's disease.

The chain joins TRBV28 to TRBJ1-5; the D is unclear. CDR3 size: 15 residues. In germline, CDR1 is MDHEN, CDR2 SYDVKM. V dropped 5 bases and J dropped 1 base, with 12 bases sitting between them. In DNA, the CDR3 is TGTGCCAGCAGTGAGGGAGGTATAAGCAATCAGCCCCAGCATTTT. Its protein product is CASSEGGISNQPQHF.

V is TRBV6-1 and J is TRBJ1-2; 9 bases map to TRBD1. V shed 0 bases and J 5 bases; nucleotides not matched to a gene: 4. The CDR3 length is 15 residues. Per the germline V gene, CDR1 is MNHNS and CDR2 is SASEGT. The CDR3 DNA reads as TGTGCCAGCAGTGAAGCGGGGGGACAGGGTTATGGCTACACCTTC. It specifies CASSEAGGQGYGYTF.

This clone occurred once. This chain uses TRBV9 with TRBJ2-7; TRBD1 matches 11 bases. From germline, CDR1 is SGDLS and CDR2 YYNGEE. CDR3 size: 15 residues. Germline trimming cut 7 bases from V and 4 bases from J; bases unmatched to any gene: 10. The CDR3 spells CASSRTGGLPYEQYF. The CDR3 bases are TGTGCCAGCTCGAGGACAGGGGGCTTACCGTACGAGCAGTACTTC. The full variable domain, completed using reference TRBV9 and TRBJ2-7, is DSGVTQTPKHLITATGQRVTLRCSPRSGDLSVYWYQQSLDQGLQFLIQYYNGEERAKGNILERFSAQQFPDLHSELNLSSLELGDSALYFCASSRTGGLPYEQYFGPGTRLTVT.

This chain connects TRBV5-1 to TRBJ2-7, with TRBD1 matching 7 bases. This CDR3 region has 16 residues. Germline V gene sequence: CDR1 SGHRS, CDR2 YFSETQ. With 0 bases clipped from V and 4 bases from J, the junction kept 10 bases outside the gene matches. Here the CDR3 reads CASSLEGVGTDYEQYF. For the CDR3, the DNA is TGCGCCAGCAGCTTGGAGGGTGTGGGGACAGATTACGAGCAGTACTTC.

The sample holds a few counts of this clone. The CDR3 spells CASKGRIGGEANEKLFF. As DNA, the CDR3 is TGTGCCAGTAAGGGACGAATTGGAGGGGAGGCTAATGAAAAACTGTTTTTT. This chain uses TRBV19 with TRBJ1-4; a possible D gene is TRBD1 (5 bases). CDR1 is LNHDA, CDR2 SQIVND, per germline (reference sequence). The CDR3 totals 17 residues. Trimming took 7 bases from V and 3 from J, leaving 21 bases between them.

The chain recombines TRBV7-6 with TRBJ2-3; D gene ambiguous. This CDR3 has 12 residues. Germline loops: CDR1 SGHVS, CDR2 FNYEAQ. Trimming stripped 4 bases from V and 1 base from J, with 3 bases between. CDR3 DNA: TGTGCCAGCAGCTCTCGCACAGATACGCAGTATTTT. Its translation: CASSSRTDTQYF.

The chain links TRBV7-3 to TRBJ2-3; D may be TRBD1 (6 bases). Germline loops: CDR1 SGHTA, CDR2 FQGTGA. V was clipped by 2 bases and J by 5 bases, with 20 bases between them. This CDR3 spans 17 amino acids. The CDR3 DNA sequence: TGTGCCAGCAGCTTATTGGGGGCTGCCGCGCCGGGAGATACGCAGTATTTT. Residues: CASSLLGAAAPGDTQYF.

This clone was detected once. V and J are TRBV5-1 and TRBJ2-1, with 13 bases fitting TRBD2. In germline, CDR1 is SGHRS, CDR2 YFSETQ. The CDR3 runs to 15 residues. V shed 4 bases, J shed 8 bases, and the junction held 6 bases outside the gene matches. The CDR3 sequence is CASSKLAGGNDEQFF. In nucleotides, the CDR3 is TGCGCCAGCAGCAAACTAGCGGGGGGGAACGATGAGCAGTTCTTC.

This chain uses TRBV6-6 with TRBJ2-5, with a tentative D call TRBD2 (5 bases). V lost 2 bases and J 5 bases, leaving 12 bases between the germline ends. Germline V CDR1 and CDR2: MNHNY, SVGAGI (reference sequence). The CDR3 runs 14 residues. The CDR3 protein is CASSYRARGETQYF. For the CDR3, the DNA is TGTGCCAGCAGTTACAGGGCCCGCGGGGAGACCCAGTACTTC.

This clone appeared a few times. The J gene is TRBJ1-2, the V gene TRBV6-5; the match to TRBD1 covers 8 bases. V shed 6 bases and J 9 bases; nucleotides not matched to a gene: 12. The CDR3 is 14 residues long. Germline CDR1 reads MNHEY; CDR2 reads SVGAGI. CDR3 region: CASRIQGVGESYTF. DNA for the CDR3: TGTGCCAGCAGGATACAGGGGGTTGGGGAAAGCTACACCTTC.

This chain links TRBV7-8 with TRBJ1-1; 9 nucleotides align to TRBD1. This CDR3 comprises 18 residues. Trimming cost V 2 bases and J 3 bases; bases outside gene matches: 13. Germline V gene lookup returns CDR1 SGHVS and CDR2 FQNEAQ. Here the CDR3 DNA reads TGTGCCAGCAGCTTAAGACCCACAGGGGGCAGTTGGTACACTGAAGCTTTCTTT. Translated, it gives CASSLRPTGGSWYTEAFF. Variable domain in full (rest from reference TRBV7-8 and TRBJ1-1): GAGVSQSPRYKVAKRGQDVALRCDPISGHVSLFWYQQALGQGPEFLTYFQNEAQLDKSGLPSDRFFAERPEGSVSTLKIQRTQQEDSAVYLCASSLRPTGGSWYTEAFFGQGTRLTVV.

The chain is built from TRBV7-6 and TRBJ1-4; D gene uncertain. Germline CDR1 and CDR2: SGHVS and FNYEAQ. The V and J ends lost 4 bases and 3 bases respectively, with 15 bases between them. The CDR3 covers 16 residues. As DNA, the CDR3 is TGTGCCAGCAGCTCCGGGGTAGCTCCGGCTAATGAAAAACTGTTTTTT. Translated, it gives CASSSGVAPANEKLFF.